This T cell receptor (beta chain) was found in a study of neurological immune-mediated disorders. From 15-18 subjects, over 190 million TCR-beta sequences were obtained in each sequencing run. TCRdb fed the 5' RACE reads into MiXCR, producing one record per CDR3 protein. The sample carries some 26,000 distinct CDR3 sequences, about 7% recorded once. As to this clonotype: This sequence may be a read error, since a much larger clone differs from it by one base.

The V gene's germline CDR1 is LGHDT and CDR2 YNNKEL (reference sequence). Trimming took off 5 bases at V and 1 base at J, with 6 bases between the two ends. The length of the CDR3 is 13 residues. The chain is built from TRBV3-1 and TRBJ1-5; unclear D gene. The sequencing input was PBMCs. The clonotype comes from a woman in her fifties or sixties in good health. CDR3 coding DNA: TGTGCCAGCAGCTCACGGAGCAATCAGCCCCAGCATTTT. Amino acid sequence: CASSSRSNQPQHF.